One and the same sample provided the 20 T cell receptor beta chains below, sequenced in a study of blood T cell repertoires in COVID-19. Only in-frame clones appear in the TCRdb table, and some are missing; sequencing was by immunoSEQ multiplex PCR. The sample records about 230,000 clones, about nine tenths being singletons. The sample consisted of peripheral blood. All receptors come from a man aged 50 to 59 with COVID-19, enrolled during active disease.

J is TRBJ2-2 and V is TRBV11-3; maybe TRBD2 (6 bases). V was shortened by 1 base and J by 0 bases, with 9 bases between the two germline ends. Germline loops: CDR1 SGHNT, CDR2 YENEEA. CDR3 size: 16 residues. This chain's CDR3 is CASSLGGGANTGELFF. Written as DNA, the CDR3 is TGTGCCAGCAGCTTAGGGGGAGGTGCGAACACCGGGGAGCTGTTTTTT.

The rearrangement links TRBV6-1 to TRBJ1-6; no reliable D call. Germline lookup yields CDR1 MNHNS and CDR2 SASEGT. The CDR3 sequence is 16 residues long. V lost 1 base to trimming and J lost 0 bases, with 7 bases between them. In nucleotides, the CDR3 is TGTGCCAGCAGTGAAGAGCGGAGCTCCTATAATTCACCCCTCCACTTT. Residues: CASSEERSSYNSPLHF.

The J gene is TRBJ2-1, the V gene TRBV27; TRBD2 matches at 11 bases. The CDR3 has 15 amino acids. Germline V gives CDR1 MNHEY, CDR2 SMNVEV (reference sequence). The J segment lost 7 bases and the V segment lost 5 bases, leaving 7 bases of the junction unmatched. The CDR3 nucleotides read TGTGCCAGCAGTCCAATAGCGGGGGGGGTAAATGAGCAGTTCTTC. Protein: CASSPIAGGVNEQFF.

V gene TRBV3-1 (or the pseudogene TRBV3-2) combines with J gene TRBJ2-1; unclear D gene. V lost 0 bases, J lost 12 bases, and 9 bases lay in between. The CDR3 consists of 12 residues. The germline V gene encodes CDR1 LGHDT and CDR2 YNNKEL (reference sequence). Written as DNA, the CDR3 is TGTGCCAGCAGCCAAGAGGAGTTACGGCAGTTCTTC. Protein: CASSQEELRQFF.

The chain has TRBV28 and TRBJ1-4, with 9 bases lining up with TRBD1. From germline, CDR1 is MDHEN and CDR2 SYDVKM. V shed 6 bases, J shed 6 bases, and the junction held 8 bases outside the gene matches. The CDR3 length is 15 residues. In DNA, the CDR3 is TGTGCCAGCAGCCCCGCGGACAGGGGATATGAAAAACTGTTTTTT. Translating gives CASSPADRGYEKLFF.

The chain recombines TRBV7-9 with TRBJ2-3, with D maybe TRBD1 (5 bases). The V end lost 7 bases, the J end lost 4 bases, and 21 bases lay between the germline ends. This CDR3 has 16 residues. Germline lookup yields CDR1 SEHNR and CDR2 FQNEAQ (reference sequence). CDR3 protein: CASTIGAGNMADTQYF. In DNA form, the CDR3 reads TGTGCCAGCACTATAGGGGCAGGGAATATGGCAGATACGCAGTATTTT.

This clone was counted a few times. The V gene is TRBV2, the J gene TRBJ1-6, with a tentative D call TRBD1 (6 bases). CDR1 is SNHLY and CDR2 is FYNNEI in the germline V gene. The CDR3 contains 15 residues. V lost 2 bases, J lost 10 bases, and 15 bases lay in between. The DNA of the CDR3 is TGTGCCAGCAGTGAAAGGAGGGGGGGAGGATCACCCCTCCACTTT. Protein product: CASSERRGGGSPLHF.

V is TRBV14 and J is TRBJ2-1; TRBD2 matches 7 bases. With V trimmed by 5 bases and J by 4 bases, 11 bases remained unmatched. The CDR3 is made up of 16 amino acids. Germline V gives CDR1 SGHDN, CDR2 FVKESK. The CDR3 loop is CASSSKQGGPYNEQFF. The CDR3 bases are TGTGCCAGCAGCTCCAAGCAGGGAGGGCCTTACAATGAGCAGTTCTTC.

The V call is TRBV18, the J call TRBJ1-2; 10 bases are shared with TRBD1. Germline assignment: CDR1 KGHSH and CDR2 LQKENI. The CDR3 loop spans 16 amino acids. After removal of 3 bases from V and 5 bases from J, the junction contained 9 bases not matched to a gene. The CDR3 coding sequence is TGTGCCAGCTCACCCCCCGGGACAGGGGAATTATATGGCTACACCTTC. This sequence encodes CASSPPGTGELYGYTF.

The chain employs TRBV5-5 and TRBJ2-3; D may be TRBD1 (5 bases). Germline assignment: CDR1 SGHKS and CDR2 YYEKEE (reference sequence). Trimming took off 4 bases at V and 0 bases at J, with 9 bases between the two ends. This CDR3 contains 14 residues. DNA for the CDR3: TGTGCCAGCAGCACTGACAGAAGCACAGATACGCAGTATTTT. Translated: CASSTDRSTDTQYF.

V usage is TRBV30 and J usage is TRBJ2-7; D might be TRBD1 (5 bases). This CDR3 is 12 amino acids long. Trimming removed 0 bases from V and 6 bases from J, with 9 bases in between. Germline CDR1 reads GTSNPN; CDR2 reads SVGIG (reference sequence). The CDR3 coding sequence is TGTGCCTGGAGTGTATCCCAGGGCGAGCAGTACTTC. It yields the protein CAWSVSQGEQYF.

The chain carries TRBV5-5 and TRBJ1-2; D remains ambiguous. Between the trimmed V and J ends, which lost 2 bases and 1 base, there was a span of 9 bases. The CDR3 consists of 14 residues. Germline CDR1 and CDR2: SGHKS and YYEKEE (reference sequence). CDR3 amino acids: CASSFGGGNYGYTF. CDR3 in DNA: TGTGCCAGCAGCTTCGGAGGCGGTAACTATGGCTACACCTTC.

The chain recombines TRBV24-1 with TRBJ2-1, with D possibly TRBD2 on 5 matching bases. Germline V lookup: CDR1 KGHDR, CDR2 SFDVKD. The CDR3 sequence is 14 residues long. Trimming shortened V by 2 bases and J by 8 bases, and 12 bases separated the two germline ends. CDR3 in amino acids: CATSDYLAPDEQFF. CDR3 nucleotide sequence: TGTGCCACCAGTGATTATTTAGCGCCGGATGAGCAGTTCTTC.

The rearrangement joins TRBV6-5 to TRBJ2-7; perhaps TRBD2 as D (5 bases). This CDR3 spans 14 amino acids. The V end was cut by 6 bases, the J end by 3 bases, with 15 bases between. Germline V gives CDR1 MNHEY, CDR2 SVGAGI. CDR3 sequence (DNA): TGTGCCAGCAGAAAGGACTCACGTGTCTACGAGCAGTACTTC. Translating it yields CASRKDSRVYEQYF.

The rearrangement links TRBV25-1 to TRBJ2-5; tentative D call: TRBD1 (5 bases). Trimming shortened V by 3 bases and J by 2 bases, and 16 bases separated the two germline ends. Germline V lookup: CDR1 MGHDK, CDR2 SYGVNS. This CDR3 has 16 amino acids. Written as DNA, the CDR3 is TGTGCCAGCAGTGACTGGGGCAGGGTCCCTCAAGAGACCCAGTACTTC. Translation gives CASSDWGRVPQETQYF.

V usage is TRBV6-2 or TRBV6-3 and J usage is TRBJ2-7, with a tentative D call TRBD1 (6 bases). Germline V gene sequence: CDR1 MNHEY, CDR2 SVGEGT. Trimming cost V 2 bases and J 3 bases, with 20 bases left between them. The CDR3 is 17 residues long. Here the CDR3 DNA reads TGTGCCAGCAGTTACACGAAAAGACAGGTCGGTTTCTACGAGCAGTACTTC. This encodes CASSYTKRQVGFYEQYF.

V usage is TRBV5-1 and J usage is TRBJ1-1; tentatively, D is TRBD1 (5 bases). The CDR3 has 14 residues. The V gene's germline CDR1 is SGHRS and CDR2 YFSETQ. The ends were cut back, 4 bases at V and 1 base at J, with 11 bases in the middle. The CDR3 DNA reads as TGCGCCAGCAGCCCCTCGGGGGGGAACACTGAAGCTTTCTTT. Amino acid sequence: CASSPSGGNTEAFF. Together with reference TRBV5-1 and TRBJ1-1, the CDR3 gives the full variable domain: KAGVTQTPRYLIKTRGQQVTLSCSPISGHRSVSWYQQTPGQGLQFLFEYFSETQRNKGNFPGRFSGRQFSNSRSEMNVSTLELGDSALYLCASSPSGGNTEAFFGQGTRLTVV.

The V and J genes are TRBV7-9 and TRBJ2-7, with 15 positions matching TRBD2. The CDR3 is 14 residues long. Germline trimming cut 5 bases from V and 9 bases from J; bases unmatched to any gene: 5. Looked up from germline, CDR1 is SEHNR and CDR2 is FQNEAQ (reference sequence). The CDR3 protein is CASSQGLAGGPQYF. DNA for the CDR3: TGTGCCAGCAGCCAGGGACTAGCGGGAGGACCGCAGTACTTC.

The rearrangement links TRBV11-3 to TRBJ2-1; 7 nucleotides match TRBD1. CDR1 is SGHNT and CDR2 is YENEEA in the germline V gene. J was trimmed by 9 bases and V by 4 bases; bases with no gene match: 9. The CDR3 extends over 14 amino acids. CDR3 nucleotides: TGTGCCAGCAGCTCCACCGGGACAGCCGTTGAGCAGTTCTTC. This codes for CASSSTGTAVEQFF. Together with reference TRBV11-3 and TRBJ2-1, the CDR3 gives the full variable domain: EAGVVQSPRYKIIEKKQPVAFWCNPISGHNTLYWYLQNLGQGPELLIRYENEEAVDDSQLPKDRFSAERLKGVDSTLKIQPAELGDSAVYLCASSSTGTAVEQFFGPGTRLTVL.

This clone was counted a few times. J is TRBJ2-7 and V is TRBV5-4, with 9 bases fitting TRBD2. Losses at the gene ends were 4 bases for V and 4 bases for J; bases not matched to a gene: 9. The CDR3 sequence is 15 residues long. Looked up from germline, CDR1 is SGHNT and CDR2 is YYREEE (reference sequence). The CDR3 coding sequence is TGTGCCAGCAGCCCTAACGGACTAGCGAATTACGAGCAGTACTTC. As protein: CASSPNGLANYEQYF.